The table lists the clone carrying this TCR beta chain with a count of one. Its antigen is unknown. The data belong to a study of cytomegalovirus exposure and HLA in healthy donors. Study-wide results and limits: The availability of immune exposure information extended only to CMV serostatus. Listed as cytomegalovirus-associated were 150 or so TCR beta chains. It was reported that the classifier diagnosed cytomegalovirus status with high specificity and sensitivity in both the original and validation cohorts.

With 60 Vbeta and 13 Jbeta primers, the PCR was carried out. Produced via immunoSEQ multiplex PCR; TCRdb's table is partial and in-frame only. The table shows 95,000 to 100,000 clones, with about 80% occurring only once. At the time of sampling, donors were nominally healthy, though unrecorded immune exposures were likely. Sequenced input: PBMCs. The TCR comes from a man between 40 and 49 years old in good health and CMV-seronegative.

The CDR3 DNA sequence: TGTGCCACTACTAGCGGGGGTTTGCAAGAGACCCAGTACTTC. This gives the protein CATTSGGLQETQYF. This sequence joins TRBV10-3 and TRBJ2-5; 11 positions match TRBD2. Germline CDR1 ENHRY, CDR2 SYGVKD. CDR3 length equals 14 residues. V trimming: 10 bases; J trimming: 2 bases; junction bases outside the gene matches: 6.